The 20 T cell receptor beta chains below all came from one sample that was sequenced in a study of T cells after yellow fever vaccination. One entry per CDR3 protein, called by TCRdb with MiXCR from the 5' RACE reads. This table has about 58,000 distinct CDR3 sequences, around 6.1% appearing once. The source material was PBMCs, either bulk or a sorted T-cell subset (CD4+, CD8+, memory, or dextramer-sorted; not recorded which), sampled on the day of the yellow fever booster vaccination. These TCRs come from a man between 18 and 29 years old who received the YFV17D yellow fever vaccine.

The table lists this clonotype with many counts. The V call is TRBV18, the J call TRBJ1-1; TRBD1 is a possible D gene (6 bases). Trimming removed 3 bases from V and 4 bases from J, with 15 bases in between. Germline V CDR1 and CDR2: KGHSH, LQKENI. The CDR3 sequence is 15 residues long. This chain's CDR3 is CASSPRGRGVTEAFF. CDR3 sequence (DNA): TGTGCCAGCTCACCTCGGGGGCGAGGGGTCACTGAAGCTTTCTTT.

The DNA of the CDR3 is TGCGCCAGCAGCCAGGGAACAGGGGGATACTATGGCTACACCTTC. Protein sequence: CASSQGTGGYYGYTF. The chain uses TRBV4-1 and TRBJ1-2; TRBD1 aligns across 8 bases. Germline CDR1 reads MGHRA; CDR2 reads YSYEKL. CDR3 size: 15 residues. With 3 bases clipped from V and 3 bases from J, the junction kept 6 bases outside the gene matches.

This sequence joins TRBV4-3 and TRBJ2-3, with 8 bases matching TRBD2. V was pared by 0 bases and J by 2 bases, with 4 bases of the junction left unmatched. This CDR3 spans 16 amino acids. The germline V gene has CDR1 LGHNA and CDR2 YSLEER. CDR3 DNA sequence: TGCGCCAGCAGCCAAGATACGGGGGGGTTCACAGATACGCAGTATTTT. It yields the protein CASSQDTGGFTDTQYF.

This clonotype was counted only a few times. V is TRBV4-3 and J is TRBJ2-4; D might be TRBD1 (6 bases). This CDR3 has 16 residues. V was clipped by 0 bases and J by 6 bases, with 15 bases between them. The germline V gene has CDR1 LGHNA and CDR2 YSLEER. The CDR3 DNA is TGCGCCAGCAGCCAAGATTCAGGGGTTATGAGAAACATTCAGTACTTC. It encodes CASSQDSGVMRNIQYF.

This clonotype was detected ten times or more. This chain uses TRBV6-2 or TRBV6-3 with TRBJ2-7; no clear D. V was clipped by 6 bases and J by 4 bases, with 13 bases between them. This CDR3 region has 13 residues. Germline values: CDR1 MNHEY, CDR2 SVGEGT. The CDR3 DNA is TGTGCCAGCAGGCTACATGGCAGATACGAGCAGTACGTC. It codes for CASRLHGRYEQYV.

This CDR3 reads CASSQDLLGIRQYF. The CDR3 coding sequence is TGCGCCAGCAGCCAAGATCTATTGGGGATAAGGCAGTATTTT. V is TRBV4-3 and J is TRBJ2-3; no reliable D call. V was pared by 0 bases and J by 11 bases, with 15 bases between. The CDR3 loop spans 14 amino acids. Germline loops: CDR1 LGHNA, CDR2 YSLEER.

The J gene is TRBJ1-2, the V gene TRBV11-2; D not certain. The CDR3 spans 14 residues. Trimming stripped 4 bases from V and 8 bases from J, with 17 bases between. Germline CDR1 is SGHAT and CDR2 is FQNNGV. CDR3 coding DNA: TGTGCCAGCAGCTCCCCAGTTAAGTCGGGAGGCTACACCTTC. Translating it yields CASSSPVKSGGYTF.

The sample holds many counts of this clonotype. The chain has TRBV5-1 and TRBJ2-7; 7 bases are a match to TRBD1. The CDR3 consists of 13 residues. CDR1 and CDR2 (germline): SGHRS, YFSETQ. Unmatched junction bases numbered 2, after V lost 2 bases and J lost 3 bases. CDR3 DNA: TGCGCCAGCAGCTTTGGGGACAGCTACGAGCAGTACGTC. Translation: CASSFGDSYEQYV.

This clonotype was counted a few times. This sequence joins TRBV5-1 and TRBJ1-1; 9 bases match TRBD1. The junction had 5 bases not matched to a gene; V was cut back by 4 bases and J by 4 bases. This CDR3 has 14 residues. The germline V gene has CDR1 SGHRS and CDR2 YFSETQ. CDR3 DNA: TGCGCCAGCAGCGGCTTGACAGGGGGCACTGAAGCTTTCTTT. Its protein product is CASSGLTGGTEAFF.

This clonotype appeared many times. The V call is TRBV15, the J call TRBJ1-5; D remains ambiguous. V lost 3 bases to trimming and J lost 3 bases, with 6 bases between them. Looked up from germline, CDR1 is LNHNV and CDR2 is YYDKDF (reference sequence). This CDR3 is 13 amino acids long. CDR3 nucleotide sequence: TGTGCCACCAGCAGGTTCCCCAATCAGCCCCAGCATTTT. Translation: CATSRFPNQPQHF.

The chain couples TRBV20-1 to TRBJ1-2, with 8 bases matching TRBD1. The CDR3 is made up of 14 amino acids. V shed 2 bases, J shed 4 bases, and the junction held 6 bases outside the gene matches. Germline V gives CDR1 DFQATT, CDR2 SNEGSKA (reference sequence). CDR3 DNA sequence: TGCAGTGCTAGACACCCCGACAGGGGCTATGGCTACACCTTC. This gives the protein CSARHPDRGYGYTF.

This clonotype was seen at least ten times. The chain uses TRBV6-5 and TRBJ1-3; D might be TRBD1 (5 bases). This CDR3 has 16 amino acids. The ends were cut back, 0 bases at V and 4 bases at J, with 13 bases in the middle. Germline CDR1 and CDR2: MNHEY and SVGAGI. The chain's CDR3 is CASSYSTGRAGNTIYF. The CDR3 coding sequence is TGTGCCAGCAGTTACTCGACGGGACGGGCGGGAAACACCATATATTTT.

This chain uses TRBV7-8 with TRBJ2-1; no firm D call. The CDR3 extends over 13 amino acids. The V gene's germline CDR1 is SGHVS and CDR2 FQNEAQ. V was cut by 5 bases and J by 0 bases, with 5 bases left in between. This chain's CDR3 is CASSATSYNEQFF. The CDR3 region has the DNA TGTGCCAGCAGCGCTACCTCCTACAATGAGCAGTTCTTC.

The chain combines TRBV5-4 with TRBJ2-7, with 10 positions matching TRBD1. Germline loops: CDR1 SGHNT, CDR2 YYREEE (reference sequence). The CDR3 spans 15 residues. J lost 5 bases, V lost 4 bases, and 9 bases had no gene match. CDR3 DNA: TGTGCCAGCAGCCAGACAGGGGGCAGGTTCAACGAGCAGTACTTC. This codes for CASSQTGGRFNEQYF.

In its sample, this clonotype was seen a few times. The chain links TRBV5-6 to TRBJ1-5; TRBD1 might be the D (5 bases). This CDR3 spans 13 amino acids. Germline CDR1 SGHDT, CDR2 YYEEEE. V was cut by 0 bases and J by 6 bases, with 7 bases left in between. DNA for the CDR3: TGTGCCAGCAGCTTGGGGACAACTCAGCCCCAGCATTTT. It is translated as CASSLGTTQPQHF. Full variable domain (rest looked up from reference TRBV5-6 and TRBJ1-5): DAGVTQSPTHLIKTRGQQVTLRCSPKSGHDTVSWYQQALGQGPQFIFQYYEEEERQRGNFPDRFSGHQFPNYSSELNVNALLLGDSALYLCASSLGTTQPQHFGDGTRLSIL.

In its sample, this clonotype was seen a few times. The rearrangement links TRBV7-8 to TRBJ2-5; D may be TRBD2 (5 bases). Trimming shortened V by 5 bases and J by 4 bases, and 14 bases separated the two germline ends. Looked up from germline, CDR1 is SGHVS and CDR2 is FQNEAQ. This CDR3 has 14 residues. CDR3 protein: CASSAGLLGETQYF. CDR3 DNA sequence: TGTGCCAGCAGCGCCGGACTGCTGGGAGAGACCCAGTACTTC.

This clonotype has a count of ten or more. The chain has TRBV7-9 and TRBJ2-2, with no clear D. Germline V CDR1 and CDR2: SEHNR, FQNEAQ (reference sequence). The CDR3 consists of 13 residues. The V and J ends lost 5 bases and 1 base respectively, with 5 bases between them. The CDR3 DNA reads as TGTGCCAGCAGCCCCCGGAACACCGGGGAGCTGTTTTTT. This codes for CASSPRNTGELFF.

The rearrangement uses TRBV19 and TRBJ2-7; no definite D call. V was cut by 3 bases and J by 1 base, with 7 bases left in between. CDR1 is LNHDA, CDR2 SQIVND, per germline (reference sequence). CDR3 length: 13 amino acids. This CDR3 is CASSIDDSYEQYF. In nucleotides, the CDR3 is TGTGCCAGTAGTATTGACGATTCCTACGAGCAGTACTTC. The full variable domain, its missing parts supplied by reference TRBV19 and TRBJ2-7, is DGGITQSPKYLFRKEGQNVTLSCEQNLNHDAMYWYRQDPGQGLRLIYYSQIVNDFQKGDIAEGYSVSREKKESFPLTVTSAQKNPTAFYLCASSIDDSYEQYFGPGTRLTVT.

This clonotype has at least ten counts. The chain joins TRBV6-2 or TRBV6-3 to TRBJ2-7; 10 nucleotides match TRBD2. The CDR3 contains 15 residues. With 2 bases clipped from V and 2 bases from J, the junction kept 3 bases outside the gene matches. Germline V gene sequence: CDR1 MNHEY, CDR2 SVGEGT. The CDR3 here is CASSYTGLAAYEQYV. As DNA, the CDR3 is TGTGCCAGCAGTTACACTGGACTAGCGGCCTACGAGCAGTACGTC.

Many counts were recorded for this clonotype. This rearrangement joins TRBV7-9 to TRBJ2-5; D is ambiguous. CDR3 length equals 14 residues. Trimming shortened V by 5 bases and J by 3 bases, and 13 bases separated the two germline ends. Germline V gives CDR1 SEHNR, CDR2 FQNEAQ (reference sequence). This CDR3 reads CASSRLLWEETQYF. For the CDR3, the DNA is TGTGCCAGCAGCCGGCTACTGTGGGAAGAGACCCAGTACTTC.